This entry lists 22 T cell receptor beta chains sequenced from one sample in a study of beta chain features in type 1 diabetes. Investigators reverse transcribed all isolated RNA, so they sequenced expressed TCRB transcripts. Assay used: immunoSEQ multiplex PCR; TCRdb lists only in-frame clones, some missing. The sample shows about 220,000 clones, roughly 11% of them seen only once. Sequencing was performed on central memory CD4+ T cells from blood. All receptors derive from a man younger than 30 in good health.

There are a few counts of this clone. Since a much larger clone is just one base distant, this may be a read error. The CDR3 DNA follows: TGTGCCAGCAGTGGGGGACAGGCTAGCAATCAGCCCCAGCATTTT. Encoded protein: CASSGGQASNQPQHF. This chain connects TRBV2 to TRBJ1-5; 8 bases align to TRBD1. With V trimmed by 4 bases and J by 0 bases, 2 bases remained unmatched. CDR3 length equals 15 residues. The V gene's germline CDR1 is SNHLY and CDR2 FYNNEI.

This clone was detected a few times. The chain links TRBV6-5 to TRBJ1-1; no reliable D call. V was clipped by 0 bases and J by 10 bases, with 12 bases between them. Germline values: CDR1 MNHEY, CDR2 SVGAGI. CDR3 length equals 13 residues. This CDR3 is CASSYSRLVGAFF. CDR3 sequence (DNA): TGTGCCAGCAGTTACTCGAGATTGGTCGGAGCTTTCTTT.

This clone was counted only a few times. J is TRBJ1-1 and V is TRBV5-6; D ambiguous. Germline CDR1 reads SGHDT; CDR2 reads YYEEEE. Trimming stripped 4 bases from V and 4 bases from J, with 14 bases between. CDR3 length: 14 amino acids. As DNA, the CDR3 is TGTGCCAGCAGCCTGGGTCTAATTTCCACTGAAGCTTTCTTT. Protein sequence: CASSLGLISTEAFF.

This clone was counted only a few times. J is TRBJ2-4 and V is TRBV6-5; D not resolved. The V gene lost 2 bases and the J gene lost 0 bases, with 11 bases spanning the gap. The CDR3 totals 16 residues. CDR1 MNHEY and CDR2 SVGAGI come from the germline V gene. DNA of the CDR3: TGTGCCAGCAGTTACGATGGGCGAACAGCCAAAAACATTCAGTACTTC. Its translation: CASSYDGRTAKNIQYF.

The chain has TRBV6-6 and TRBJ2-1; 10 positions match TRBD2. CDR1 MNHNY and CDR2 SVGAGI come from the germline V gene (reference sequence). The CDR3 sequence is 13 residues long. Germline trimming cut 10 bases from V and 6 bases from J; bases unmatched to any gene: 6. CDR3 region: CATSGRASNEQFF. As DNA, the CDR3 is TGTGCCACCAGCGGGAGGGCCTCCAATGAGCAGTTCTTC.

The chain couples TRBV6-1 to TRBJ2-5, with TRBD2 identical over 12 bases. Germline CDR1 is MNHNS and CDR2 is SASEGT. Trimming removed 8 bases from V and 4 bases from J; junction bases left unmatched: 8. The CDR3 consists of 15 residues. For the CDR3, the DNA is TGTGCCAGCGGGACGACTAGCGGGAGACCAGAGACCCAGTACTTC. As protein: CASGTTSGRPETQYF.

This clone was seen only a few times. V and J are TRBV10-3 and TRBJ2-1, with TRBD2 matching 11 bases. The CDR3 is 16 amino acids. Germline V CDR1 and CDR2: ENHRY, SYGVKD. The V and J ends lost 5 bases and 3 bases, in that order; junction bases with no gene match: 6. As DNA, the CDR3 is TGTGCCATCAGTCCCCTTCTAGCGGGAGGCTACAATGAGCAGTTCTTC. Translating gives CAISPLLAGGYNEQFF.

This clone was detected only a few times. This chain links TRBV7-9 with TRBJ2-3, with 9 positions matching TRBD2. The CDR3 sequence is 14 residues long. The V gene end was trimmed by 9 bases and the J gene end by 2 bases; junction bases not matched to a gene: 6. CDR1 is SEHNR, CDR2 FQNEAQ, per germline (reference sequence). The CDR3 bases are TGTGCCAGTATCCTAGCGGGAATCACAGATACGCAGTATTTT. This encodes CASILAGITDTQYF. The full variable domain, its missing parts supplied by reference TRBV7-9 and TRBJ2-3, is DTGVSQNPRHKITKRGQNVTFRCDPISEHNRLYWYRQTLGQGPEFLTYFQNEAQLEKSRLLSDRFSAERPKGSFSTLEIQRTEQGDSAMYLCASILAGITDTQYFGPGTRLTVL.

This clone was observed a few times. In the same sample, other DNA sequences code for this CDR3. J is TRBJ2-5 and V is TRBV9; D unclear. This CDR3 spans 13 amino acids. The V and J ends lost 3 bases and 5 bases respectively, with 11 bases between them. Germline V lookup: CDR1 SGDLS, CDR2 YYNGEE. DNA for the CDR3: TGTGCCAGCAGCGCCCTCTCTGGCGAGACCCAGTACTTC. Its translation: CASSALSGETQYF.

This clone was counted a few times. The gene calls are TRBV9 and TRBJ2-5; D gene ambiguous. Germline V gene lookup returns CDR1 SGDLS and CDR2 YYNGEE. Trimming shortened V by 3 bases and J by 0 bases, and 3 bases separated the two germline ends. The CDR3 contains 12 residues. CDR3 DNA sequence: TGTGCCAGCAGCGCAAACCAAGAGACCCAGTACTTC. It translates to CASSANQETQYF.

The sample holds many counts of this clone. The chain has TRBV7-9 and TRBJ1-5; perhaps TRBD1 as D (6 bases). Trimming pared 5 bases from V and 4 bases from J, leaving 9 bases between. Germline CDR1 and CDR2: SEHNR and FQNEAQ (reference sequence). CDR3 length equals 13 residues. CDR3 DNA: TGTGCCAGCAGCGCCGACAGGAATCAGCCCCAGCATTTT. It specifies CASSADRNQPQHF.

The chain employs TRBV7-2 and TRBJ2-2; D not resolved. Trimming left V 2 bases short and J 5 bases short, with 9 bases between. This CDR3 is built from 14 residues. Germline V gene sequence: CDR1 SGHTA, CDR2 FQGNSA. This CDR3 reads CASSLISTTGELFF. The CDR3 region has the DNA TGTGCCAGCAGCTTAATAAGCACTACCGGGGAGCTGTTTTTT. Variable domain in full (rest from reference TRBV7-2 and TRBJ2-2): GAGVSQSPSNKVTEKGKDVELRCDPISGHTALYWYRQSLGQGLEFLIYFQGNSAPDKSGLPSDRFSAERTGGSVSTLTIQRTQQEDSAVYLCASSLISTTGELFFGEGSRLTVL.

The chain is built from TRBV20-1 and TRBJ2-2, with 7 bases aligning to TRBD2. The CDR3 contains 11 residues. V lost 7 bases to trimming and J lost 5 bases; unmatched junction nucleotides: 1. Germline V CDR1 and CDR2: DFQATT, SNEGSKA (reference sequence). CDR3 protein: CSGLATGELFF. CDR3 DNA: TGCAGTGGACTAGCAACCGGGGAGCTGTTTTTT.

This clone was seen more than once but under ten times. V usage is TRBV7-8 and J usage is TRBJ1-6; a possible D gene is TRBD1 (5 bases). V was cut by 1 base and J by 9 bases, with 10 bases left in between. Germline loops: CDR1 SGHVS, CDR2 FQNEAQ. CDR3 length: 14 residues. The CDR3 loop reads CASSLEGASSPLHF. CDR3 sequence (DNA): TGTGCCAGCAGCTTAGAAGGGGCCAGTTCACCCCTCCACTTT.

The J gene is TRBJ2-1, the V gene TRBV7-2; 10 bases map to TRBD1. The V gene end was trimmed by 6 bases and the J gene end by 6 bases; junction bases not matched to a gene: 14. CDR3 size: 17 residues. Germline CDR1 reads SGHTA; CDR2 reads FQGNSA. The CDR3 DNA sequence: TGTGCCAGCAGGTCTCCTCCGGGACAGGGGAGGAGCAATGAGCAGTTCTTC. Translated, it gives CASRSPPGQGRSNEQFF. The full variable domain, in which reference TRBV7-2 and TRBJ2-1 provide the parts outside the CDR3, is GAGVSQSPSNKVTEKGKDVELRCDPISGHTALYWYRQSLGQGLEFLIYFQGNSAPDKSGLPSDRFSAERTGGSVSTLTIQRTQQEDSAVYLCASRSPPGQGRSNEQFFGPGTRLTVL.

This clone came up a few times. The chain couples TRBV29-1 to TRBJ2-1, with 10 bases that match TRBD2. Germline lookup yields CDR1 SQVTM and CDR2 ANQGSEA. This CDR3 has 16 residues. The ends lost 5 bases at V and 4 bases at J; junction bases unmatched: 11. The CDR3 sequence is CSVNPKGTSDYNEQFF. The CDR3 nucleotides are TGCAGCGTTAATCCTAAGGGGACTAGCGATTACAATGAGCAGTTCTTC.

This clone has a handful of counts. The V call is TRBV5-1, the J call TRBJ2-7; a possible D gene is TRBD1 (6 bases). Germline CDR1 and CDR2: SGHRS and YFSETQ. Trimming took 4 bases from V and 0 from J, leaving 11 bases between them. The CDR3 spans 14 residues. CDR3 sequence: CASSQQGYSYEQYF. DNA of the CDR3: TGCGCCAGCAGCCAACAGGGTTACTCCTACGAGCAGTACTTC.

V usage is TRBV5-6 and J usage is TRBJ2-1; no clear D gene. CDR1 is SGHDT and CDR2 is YYEEEE in the germline V gene. The CDR3 has 11 amino acids. Trimming removed 1 base at V and 4 bases at J, with 0 bases between. The CDR3 DNA reads TGTGCCAGCAGCTTGTACAATGAGCAGTTCTTC. Protein product: CASSLYNEQFF.

There are many counts of this clone. The rearrangement links TRBV7-2 to TRBJ2-5; D gene unclear. CDR1 and CDR2 (germline): SGHTA, FQGNSA. V lost 5 bases and J 5 bases, leaving 9 bases between the germline ends. The CDR3 is 12 amino acids. CDR3 residues: CASSPLGETQYF. Here the CDR3 DNA reads TGTGCCAGCAGCCCCCTCGGGGAGACCCAGTACTTC.

The sample holds a few counts of this clone. This sequence joins TRBV15 and TRBJ2-3, with TRBD1 matching over 7 bases. CDR1 is LNHNV and CDR2 is YYDKDF in the germline V gene (reference sequence). V was pared by 3 bases and J by 2 bases, with 2 bases of the junction left unmatched. The CDR3 sequence is 14 residues long. This CDR3 is CATSRGTVTDTQYF. CDR3 coding DNA: TGTGCCACCAGCAGGGGGACAGTCACAGATACGCAGTATTTT.

The chain carries TRBV6-4 and TRBJ2-7; 13 nucleotides agree with TRBD2. The J segment lost 2 bases and the V segment lost 0 bases, leaving 16 bases of the junction unmatched. Germline CDR1 reads MRHNA; CDR2 reads SNTAGT. The CDR3 sequence is 21 residues long. DNA of the CDR3: TGTGCCAGCAGTGACTCGTGGACTAGCGGGAGTGGGGTTGTGAAACCCTACGAGCAGTACTTC. Encoded protein: CASSDSWTSGSGVVKPYEQYF.

This clone was counted between two and nine times. J is TRBJ2-7 and V is TRBV6-5; the match to TRBD2 covers 9 bases. J was trimmed by 3 bases and V by 6 bases; bases with no gene match: 9. Germline V gene data show CDR1 as MNHEY and CDR2 as SVGAGI. The CDR3 length is 15 residues. In DNA form, the CDR3 reads TGTGCCAGCAGCCCGACGGGACTAGCAAGCTACGAGCAGTACTTC. This encodes CASSPTGLASYEQYF.